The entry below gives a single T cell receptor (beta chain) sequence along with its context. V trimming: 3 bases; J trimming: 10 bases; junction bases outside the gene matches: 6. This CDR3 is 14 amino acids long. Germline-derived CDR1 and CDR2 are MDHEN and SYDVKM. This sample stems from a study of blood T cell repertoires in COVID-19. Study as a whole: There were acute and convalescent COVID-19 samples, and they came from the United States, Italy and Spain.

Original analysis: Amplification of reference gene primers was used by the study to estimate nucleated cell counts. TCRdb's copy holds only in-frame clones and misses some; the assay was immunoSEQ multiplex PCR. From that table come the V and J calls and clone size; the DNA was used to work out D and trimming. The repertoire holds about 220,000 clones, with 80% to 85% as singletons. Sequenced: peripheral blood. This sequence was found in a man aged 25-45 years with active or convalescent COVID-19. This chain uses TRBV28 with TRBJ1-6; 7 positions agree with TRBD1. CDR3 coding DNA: TGTGCCAGCAGTTTTCAGGGGGGCCGATCACCCCTCCACTTT. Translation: CASSFQGGRSPLHF. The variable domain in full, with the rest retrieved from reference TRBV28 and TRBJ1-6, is DVKVTQSSRYLVKRTGEKVFLECVQDMDHENMFWYRQDPGLGLRLIYFSYDVKMKEKGDIPEGYSVSREKKERFSLILESASTNQTSMYLCASSFQGGRSPLHFGNGTRLTVT.